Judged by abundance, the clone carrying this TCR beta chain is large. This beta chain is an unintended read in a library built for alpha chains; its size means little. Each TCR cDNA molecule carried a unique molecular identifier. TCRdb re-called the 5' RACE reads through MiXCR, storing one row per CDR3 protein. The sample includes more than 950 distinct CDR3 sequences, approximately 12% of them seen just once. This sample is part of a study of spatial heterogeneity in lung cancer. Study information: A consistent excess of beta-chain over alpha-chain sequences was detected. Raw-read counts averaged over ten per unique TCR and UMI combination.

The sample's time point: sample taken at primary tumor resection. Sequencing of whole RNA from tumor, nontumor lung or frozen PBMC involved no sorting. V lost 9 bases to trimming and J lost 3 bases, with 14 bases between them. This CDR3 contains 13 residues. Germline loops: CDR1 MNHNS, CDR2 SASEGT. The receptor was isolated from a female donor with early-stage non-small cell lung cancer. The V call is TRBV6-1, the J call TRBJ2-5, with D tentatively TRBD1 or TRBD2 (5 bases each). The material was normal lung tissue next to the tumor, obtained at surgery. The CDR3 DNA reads TGTGCCAGTGTGAGGGGTTCGGAAGAGACCCAGTACTTC. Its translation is CASVRGSEETQYF.